This T cell receptor (beta chain) appears in the sequencing data of a study of siplizumab effects on memory and regulatory T cells. Study-level points and caveats: Among alloreactive clones, only a minor fraction mapped to unstimulated subsets. Memory T cells appeared less diverse than naive cells, which seemed to contribute substantially to alloresponse.

Some clones are missing from TCRdb's copy, which holds only in-frame ones; the method was immunoSEQ multiplex PCR. The data contain about 100,000 clones, about 91% of them singletons. CDR1 and CDR2 (germline): SQVTM, ANQGSEA. Deletions cut 1 base from V and 9 bases from J, with 10 bases between. The CDR3 length is 12 residues. Of note for this clone: Its matching antigen is unknown.

This clonotype was obtained from a human donor in good health. The sequencing input was Tregs sorted from blood. This sequence joins TRBV29-1 and TRBJ2-1; possible D gene TRBD2, 5 bases. CDR3 region: CSVEAPGIEQFF. The CDR3 DNA reads TGCAGCGTTGAAGCCCCCGGGATTGAGCAGTTCTTC.